Included here is one T cell receptor (beta chain) sequence, with context. What this receptor recognizes is not known. One base away there is no much larger clone; base qualities are not given. Including the terminal cysteine and phenylalanine, the CDR3 comprises 14 residues. CDR3 DNA is the only sequence kept; it has 42 bases, read in frame from the first base. Cut back by 8 bases and 1 base, the V and J ends lie 14 bases apart. The germline V gene (reference sequence) yields WNHNN for CDR1 and SYGVQD for CDR2. These data originate in a study of blood T cell repertoires in COVID-19 (dated by TCRdb to about 2020). In terms of the full investigation: Recovered participants in ImmuneRACE Cohort 3 were defined by two consecutive negative NP/OP PCR tests, clearance by a healthcare professional, or resolution of symptoms. The collaborator samples originated in the United States, Italy and Spain and spanned the acute and convalescent phases of COVID-19. The material from the prospective study consisted of cDNA or gDNA derived from T cells, B-cell-depleted T cells, or PBMCs. Subjects who had been exposed to COVID-19, were actively infected with it, or had recovered from it provided the deeply sampled blood TCRbeta repertoires that made up the dataset. The repertoires were released in a freely available public database intended as a resource for research on the immune response to SARS-CoV-2. Samples were obtained from the ongoing ImmuneRACE study (first 160 participants) and from over 1,000 subjects provided by 6 global collaborators. Sample metadata almost always included a de-identified subject ID, COVID-19 status, age in years and sex. HLA class I and class II types, where available, came from metadata supplied by the sample provider rather than from assay-based typing. What the research found in general, with its limitations: Clinical and demographic metadata were provided uncurated, with the amount varying by source and participant.

Enrolling through a virtual design, the prospective study's participants ranged in age from roughly 18 to 90 years and lived across 24 United States geographic areas. Cohort assignment in the prospective study relied on participant-reported clinical history from a screening survey and a study questionnaire. In the prospective study, mobile phlebotomists collected whole blood, serum and a nasopharyngeal or oropharyngeal swab from each participant. Over a 2-month period, participants in the prospective study had the option of providing additional blood draws and questionnaires. Before DNA extraction, prospective study blood samples were shipped either frozen or at room temperature. TCRbeta CDR3 regions were amplified from genomic DNA by means of the immunoSEQ Assay, a bias-controlled multiplex PCR. The authors' pipeline ran thus. Within the assay, amplification of reference gene primers was used to estimate how many nucleated cells each sample contained. To quantify the absolute abundance of each unique TCRbeta CDR3 rearrangement, sequence reads were collapsed and filtered. For each sample, productive Simpson clonality was calculated by taking the square root of Simpson's diversity index across productive rearrangements. TCRdb took this table from immuneACCESS and kept in-frame rearrangements with V and J called. Such tables lack part of the clones; where checked against another copy, unresolved V genes explain under half of the gap, and the rest is unexplained. The V and J calls and clone size were taken over from that table, and D and trimming were inferred from the DNA. For this sample there are under 400,000 clones; around 87% appear just once. Approximately 1.8% of the sample goes to the ten largest clones.

This receptor was obtained from a man aged 40-50 years in a cohort exposed to, infected with or recovered from COVID-19 (not recorded which). The receptor chain draws on TRBV10-1 and TRBJ1-1, with TRBD1 perhaps the D gene, on 5 matching bases. Sample: PBMCs or T cells enriched from blood (not recorded which). The CDR3 region reads CASRSGDENTEAFF. The nucleotides read TGCGCCAGCCGGTCGGGGGACGAGAACACTGAAGCTTTCTTT.